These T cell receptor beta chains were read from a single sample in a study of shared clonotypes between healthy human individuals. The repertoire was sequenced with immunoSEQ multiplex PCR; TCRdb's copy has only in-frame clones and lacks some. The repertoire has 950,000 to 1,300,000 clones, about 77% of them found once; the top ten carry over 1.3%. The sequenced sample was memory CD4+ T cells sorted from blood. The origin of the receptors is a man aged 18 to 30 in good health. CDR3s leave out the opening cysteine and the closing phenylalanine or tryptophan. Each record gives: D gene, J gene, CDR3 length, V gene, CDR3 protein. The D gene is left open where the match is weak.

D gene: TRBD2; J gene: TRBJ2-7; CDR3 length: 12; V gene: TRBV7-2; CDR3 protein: ASSSSGSSYEQY
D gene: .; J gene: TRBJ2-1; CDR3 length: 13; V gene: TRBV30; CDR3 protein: AWSVPAGSYNEQF
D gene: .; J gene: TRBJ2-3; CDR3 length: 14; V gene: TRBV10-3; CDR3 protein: AISAGLSGGTDTQY
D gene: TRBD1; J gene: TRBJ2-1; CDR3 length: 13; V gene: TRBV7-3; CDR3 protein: ASSLTGGTYNEQF
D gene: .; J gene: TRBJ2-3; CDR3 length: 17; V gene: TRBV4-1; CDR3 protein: ASSQDPGPAGPSTDTQY
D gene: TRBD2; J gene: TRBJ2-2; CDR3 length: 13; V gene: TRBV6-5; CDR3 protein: ASRGGAISTGELF
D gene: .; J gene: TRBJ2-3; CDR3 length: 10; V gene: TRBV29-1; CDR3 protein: SVGSRTDTQY
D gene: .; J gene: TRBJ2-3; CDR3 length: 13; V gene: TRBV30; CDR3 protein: AWNLRDRSTDTQY
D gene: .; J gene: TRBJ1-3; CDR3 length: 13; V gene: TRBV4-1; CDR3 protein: ASSPRVLSGNTIY
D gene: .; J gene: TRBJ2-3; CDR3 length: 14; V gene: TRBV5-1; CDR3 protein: ASSFRQGLTTDTQY
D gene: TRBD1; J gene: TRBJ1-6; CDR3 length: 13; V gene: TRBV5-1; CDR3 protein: ASSLGQGANSPLH
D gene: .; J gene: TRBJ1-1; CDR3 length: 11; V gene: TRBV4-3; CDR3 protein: ASSQDGGLGAF
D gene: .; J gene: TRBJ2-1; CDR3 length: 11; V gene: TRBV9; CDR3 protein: ASSVATGSEQF
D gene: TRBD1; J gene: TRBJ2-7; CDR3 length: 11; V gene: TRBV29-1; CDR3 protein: SVVGTGIYEQY
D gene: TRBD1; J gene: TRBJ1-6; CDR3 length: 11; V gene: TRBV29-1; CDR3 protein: SVLTGGDSPLH
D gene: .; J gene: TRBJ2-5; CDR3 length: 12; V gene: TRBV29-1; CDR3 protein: SVEVGGRAETQY
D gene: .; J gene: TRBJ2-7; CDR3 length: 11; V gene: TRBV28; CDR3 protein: ASSLNGPYEQY
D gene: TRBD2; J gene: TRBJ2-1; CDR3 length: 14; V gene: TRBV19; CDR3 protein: ASSRTRGQRGDEQF
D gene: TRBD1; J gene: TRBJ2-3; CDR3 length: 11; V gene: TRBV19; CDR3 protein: ASSTGTADTQY
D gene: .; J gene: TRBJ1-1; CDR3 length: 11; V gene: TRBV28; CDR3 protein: ASSPGWPPKAF
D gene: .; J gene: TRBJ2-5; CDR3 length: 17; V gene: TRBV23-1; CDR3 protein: ASSQGSPGGQGAQETQY
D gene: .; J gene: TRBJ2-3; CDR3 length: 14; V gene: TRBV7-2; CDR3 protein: ASSGLGQKGTDTQY
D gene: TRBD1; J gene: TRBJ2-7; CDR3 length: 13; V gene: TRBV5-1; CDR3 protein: ASSLAGQGAHEQY
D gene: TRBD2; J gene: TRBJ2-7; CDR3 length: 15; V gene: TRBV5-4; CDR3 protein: ASSSMTSGGADYEQY
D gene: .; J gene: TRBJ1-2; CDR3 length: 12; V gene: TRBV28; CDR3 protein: ASSSTGPLRGYT
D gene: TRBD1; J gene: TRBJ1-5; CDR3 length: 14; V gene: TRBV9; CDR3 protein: ASSLGEGAGNQPQH
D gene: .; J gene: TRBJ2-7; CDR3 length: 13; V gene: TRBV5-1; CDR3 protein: ASSLSGTGNYEQY
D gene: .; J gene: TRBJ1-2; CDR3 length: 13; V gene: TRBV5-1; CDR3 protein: ASSLDTLSGYGYT
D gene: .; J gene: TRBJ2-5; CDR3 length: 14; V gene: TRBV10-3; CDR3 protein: AISEGKGHLQETQY
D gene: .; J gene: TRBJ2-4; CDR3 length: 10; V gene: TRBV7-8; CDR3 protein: ASSSSLDPSD
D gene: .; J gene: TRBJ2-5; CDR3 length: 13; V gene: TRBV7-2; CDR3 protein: ASSPILGEGGTQY
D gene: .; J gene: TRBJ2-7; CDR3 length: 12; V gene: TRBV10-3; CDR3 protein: ATEQKRASYEQY
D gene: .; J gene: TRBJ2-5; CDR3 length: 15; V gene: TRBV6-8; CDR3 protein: ASRTLPGQTEEETQY
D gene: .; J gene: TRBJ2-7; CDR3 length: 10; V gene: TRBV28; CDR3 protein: ASSLTSYEQY
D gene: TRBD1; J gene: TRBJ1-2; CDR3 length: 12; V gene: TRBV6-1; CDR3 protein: ASTLGTANYGYT
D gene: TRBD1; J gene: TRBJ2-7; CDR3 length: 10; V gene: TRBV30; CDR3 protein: AWSGDSYEQY
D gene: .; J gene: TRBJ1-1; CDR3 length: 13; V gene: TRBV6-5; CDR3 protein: ASSSTDRKNTEAF